The rows below give T cell receptor beta chains drawn from one sample of a study of cytomegalovirus exposure and HLA in healthy donors. Profiling relied on immunoSEQ multiplex PCR, and the TCRdb table lists in-frame clones only, not all of them. Of about 160,000 clones listed, roughly 80% were seen once; the top ten hold around 6.7%. Source material: PBMCs. Source of these receptors: a woman in her 30s in good health and CMV-seropositive. CDR3s include the opening cysteine and the closing phenylalanine or tryptophan. A D gene is named only where the DNA matches it firmly. Size values are once, few and many counts, or a class for expanded clones, and some rows have none.

j_call: TRBJ1-2
v_call: TRBV15
clone_size: few
d_call: .
cdr3_nt: TGTGCCACCTATGACAGGAACTATGGCTACACCTTC
cdr3_aa: CATYDRNYGYTF

j_call: TRBJ2-7
v_call: TRBV7-2
clone_size: once
d_call: .
cdr3_nt: TGTGCCAGCAGCCCCGGGAGTGCCCCCTACGAGCAGTACTTC
cdr3_aa: CASSPGSAPYEQYF

j_call: TRBJ2-5
v_call: TRBV5-1
clone_size: .
d_call: .
cdr3_nt: TGCGCCAGCAGCTCCTCGACAGTCCAGAAGACCCAGTACTTC
cdr3_aa: CASSSSTVQKTQYF

j_call: TRBJ1-1
v_call: TRBV6-5
clone_size: .
d_call: .
cdr3_nt: TGTGCCAGCAGTTACTTTAGGGAGGGACGAACTGAAGCTTTCTTT
cdr3_aa: CASSYFREGRTEAFF

j_call: TRBJ2-7
v_call: TRBV6-5
clone_size: few
d_call: .
cdr3_nt: TGTGCCAGCAAAATGGACAGCAACTACGAGCAGTACTTC
cdr3_aa: CASKMDSNYEQYF

j_call: TRBJ1-3
v_call: TRBV5-1
clone_size: .
d_call: .
cdr3_nt: TGCGCCAGCAGCTTAAGGGGTGGAAACACCATATATTTT
cdr3_aa: CASSLRGGNTIYF

j_call: TRBJ1-2
v_call: TRBV4-1
clone_size: .
d_call: .
cdr3_nt: TGCGCCAGCAGCCCAATCTACAGGGAAAGTAACTATGGCTACACCTTC
cdr3_aa: CASSPIYRESNYGYTF

j_call: TRBJ2-2
v_call: TRBV5-5
clone_size: .
d_call: TRBD2
cdr3_nt: TGTGCCAGCAGCTTCCGACTAGCGGGGTCTCTGAACACCGGGGAGCTGTTTTTT
cdr3_aa: CASSFRLAGSLNTGELFF

j_call: TRBJ2-5
v_call: TRBV7-7
clone_size: .
d_call: .
cdr3_nt: TGTGCCAGCAGCTTACTAGAGACCCAGTACTTC
cdr3_aa: CASSLLETQYF

j_call: TRBJ2-3
v_call: TRBV7-7
clone_size: .
d_call: TRBD1
cdr3_nt: TGTGCCAGCAGCCCGAGGGACAGCTCAGTGGAGTATTTT
cdr3_aa: CASSPRDSSVEYF

j_call: TRBJ2-7
v_call: TRBV5-1
clone_size: .
d_call: TRBD1
cdr3_nt: TGCGCCAGCAGCAGAGGACAGGGGGGCGGAAGAAGCTACGAGCAGTACTTC
cdr3_aa: CASSRGQGGGRSYEQYF

j_call: TRBJ1-1
v_call: TRBV7-9
clone_size: .
d_call: TRBD1
cdr3_nt: TGTGCCAGCAGTAGTAGGGGCAGGGGGTATGGTACTGAAGCTTTCTTT
cdr3_aa: CASSSRGRGYGTEAFF

j_call: TRBJ2-2
v_call: TRBV6-6
clone_size: few
d_call: .
cdr3_nt: TGTGCCAGCAGTTACACGGACTTCACCGGGGAGCTGTTTTTT
cdr3_aa: CASSYTDFTGELFF

j_call: TRBJ1-1
v_call: TRBV7-9
clone_size: few
d_call: TRBD1
cdr3_nt: TGTGCCAGCAGCTCAGGACAGGGATGGACTGAAGCTTTCTTT
cdr3_aa: CASSSGQGWTEAFF

j_call: TRBJ2-5
v_call: TRBV9
clone_size: .
d_call: TRBD2
cdr3_nt: TGTGCCAGCAGCCGCTCCCTACTCTGGACTAGCGGGGGCCAAGAGACCCAGTACTTC
cdr3_aa: CASSRSLLWTSGGQETQYF

j_call: TRBJ1-1
v_call: TRBV2
clone_size: .
d_call: TRBD1
cdr3_nt: TGTGCCAGCAGGGGACAGTCGAACACTGAAGCTTTCTTT
cdr3_aa: CASRGQSNTEAFF

j_call: TRBJ1-2
v_call: TRBV2
clone_size: .
d_call: .
cdr3_nt: TGTGCCAACAGTGAAGCGAAGGGGGTAAAGTATGGCTACACCTTC
cdr3_aa: CANSEAKGVKYGYTF

j_call: TRBJ2-5
v_call: TRBV28
clone_size: .
d_call: .
cdr3_nt: TGTGCCAGCAGAACAGGGCAAGAGACCCAGTACTTC
cdr3_aa: CASRTGQETQYF

j_call: TRBJ2-7
v_call: TRBV5-6
clone_size: .
d_call: TRBD2
cdr3_nt: TGTGCCAGCAGCCAACTAGCGGGGGGCGGCGAGCAGTACTTC
cdr3_aa: CASSQLAGGGEQYF

j_call: TRBJ1-2
v_call: TRBV5-4
clone_size: .
d_call: TRBD1
cdr3_nt: TGTGCCAGCAGCTCTGGGACAGGGTCGGACTATGGCTACACCTTC
cdr3_aa: CASSSGTGSDYGYTF

j_call: TRBJ1-6
v_call: TRBV7-2
clone_size: .
d_call: .
cdr3_nt: TGTGCCAGCAGCGTAAGACAGTTGGTCCCCCTCCACTTT
cdr3_aa: CASSVRQLVPLHF

j_call: TRBJ1-5
v_call: TRBV2
clone_size: .
d_call: TRBD1
cdr3_nt: TGTGCCAGCAGTGAATATGCGACAGGGTTGCATAATAATCAGCCCCAGCATTTT
cdr3_aa: CASSEYATGLHNNQPQHF

j_call: TRBJ1-4
v_call: TRBV9
clone_size: .
d_call: TRBD1
cdr3_nt: TGTGCCAGCAGCGTAGCCCAGAACAGGGGTGATGAAAAACTGTTTTTT
cdr3_aa: CASSVAQNRGDEKLFF

j_call: TRBJ2-7
v_call: TRBV7-9
clone_size: .
d_call: .
cdr3_nt: TGTGCCAGCAGCTTACAGGGGCCCAGCTCCTACGAGCAGTACTTC
cdr3_aa: CASSLQGPSSYEQYF

j_call: TRBJ1-1
v_call: TRBV5-1
clone_size: once
d_call: .
cdr3_nt: TGCGCCAGCAGCCCGGGAATTCTAGGTGAAGCTTTCTTT
cdr3_aa: CASSPGILGEAFF

j_call: TRBJ2-3
v_call: TRBV5-1
clone_size: .
d_call: .
cdr3_nt: TGCGCCAGCAGCTTGAACAGCCGTACAGATACGCAGTATTTT
cdr3_aa: CASSLNSRTDTQYF

j_call: TRBJ1-1
v_call: TRBV5-1
clone_size: once
d_call: .
cdr3_nt: TGCGCCAGCAGATTCCTTACAGGATACACTGAAGCTTTCTTT
cdr3_aa: CASRFLTGYTEAFF

j_call: TRBJ2-4
v_call: TRBV2
clone_size: .
d_call: .
cdr3_nt: TGTGCCAGCAGTGAAGCGTCCAAGTGGACCGCGATAACCGACAGAAACATTCAGTACTTC
cdr3_aa: CASSEASKWTAITDRNIQYF

j_call: TRBJ1-2
v_call: TRBV7-2
clone_size: .
d_call: .
cdr3_nt: TGTGCCAGCAGCTTAGATCCGGAGCCTAACTATGGCTACACCTTC
cdr3_aa: CASSLDPEPNYGYTF